This T cell receptor (beta chain) stems from a study of T-cell memory formation after mild COVID-19. General observations from the study: Detection of some responders pre-infection suggested pre-existing cross-reactive memory T cells participated. Second-wave clones with a day 37 peak had unconfirmed SARS-CoV-2 specificity.

In germline, CDR1 is SGHVS, CDR2 FNYEAQ. This CDR3 has 16 amino acids. Trimming shortened V by 1 base and J by 1 base, and 13 bases separated the two germline ends. This clonotype turned up a few times. Its antigen is not identified. TCRdb fed the 5' RACE reads into MiXCR, producing one record per CDR3 protein. Counted here are 400,000 to 500,000 distinct CDR3 sequences, more than 15% occurring once; the ten biggest clones make up 20% to 25%. The gene calls are TRBV7-6 and TRBJ2-5; no firm D call. The sample consisted of PBMCs or a T cell subset sorted from them (not recorded which). The sequence came from a man younger than 35 who had mild COVID-19 (a few samples of this study predate the infection). Cell type and time point are not known. CDR3 residues: CASSLVTEPLQETQYF. CDR3 DNA: TGTGCCAGCAGCTTAGTAACGGAACCTCTCCAAGAGACCCAGTACTTC.